The 18 T cell receptor beta chains below were found in one sample sequenced in a study of T cells in women clearing cervical HPV infection. Sequencing was performed with immunoSEQ multiplex PCR; in TCRdb, only in-frame clones are kept and a portion is missing. The ten most abundant clones cover 2.5% to 3% of a sample with 25,000 to 35,000 clones. The specimen sequenced was blood buffy coat. Receptors originate from a woman aged 18 to 75 with a cervical HPV16 infection that either progressed to CIN3+ or cleared (not recorded which).

On this clone: The read stops 3 residues short of the end of the CDR3; the missing end is completed from the germline J gene. V and J are TRBV7-9 and TRBJ2-5; 9 bases match TRBD1. The CDR3 loop spans 15 amino acids. The junction had 3 bases not matched to a gene; V was cut back by 2 bases and J by 2 bases. The germline V gene has CDR1 SEHNR and CDR2 FQNEAQ (reference sequence). Partial CDR3 DNA: TGTGCCAGCAGCTTACGGGGACAGGGTCAAGAGACC. It codes for CASSLRGQGQET. The full CDR3 reads CASSLRGQGQETQYF.

Notes on this clone: Read sequence stops 3 residues before the CDR3 end, and the germline J gene provides the missing end. The V call is TRBV29-1, the J call TRBJ1-3; D unresolved. This CDR3 has 11 residues. Germline-derived CDR1 and CDR2 are SQVTM and ANQGSEA. V was cut by 7 bases and J by 3 bases, with 7 bases left in between. The covered CDR3 bases are TGCAGCGCCCCGGTTGGAAACACC. Protein: CSAPVGNT. The entire CDR3 sequence reads CSAPVGNTIYF.

Notes on this clone: Sequencing ends 3 residues short of the CDR3 end; the germline J gene provides the rest. The chain carries TRBV11-2 and TRBJ1-1; D not resolved. V was shortened by 5 bases and J by 1 base, with 8 bases between the two germline ends. This CDR3 region has 13 residues. In germline, CDR1 is SGHAT, CDR2 FQNNGV. This CDR3 is CASSPERNTEAFF. The DNA read from the CDR3 is TGTGCCAGCAGCCCAGAAAGGAACACTGAA. The full variable domain, with the rest looked up from reference TRBV11-2 and TRBJ1-1, is EAGVAQSPRYKIIEKRQSVAFWCNPISGHATLYWYQQILGQGPKLLIQFQNNGVVDDSQLPKDRFSAERLKGVDSTLKIQPAKLEDSAVYLCASSPERNTEAFFGQGTRLTVV.

Regarding this clone: The CDR3 end falls 3 residues outside the read, so it is completed with the germline J gene. The V gene is TRBV6-4, the J gene TRBJ2-1, with TRBD2 matching 11 bases. Trimming at V came to 6 bases and at J to 7 bases, leaving 5 bases not matched to a gene. Germline values: CDR1 MRHNA, CDR2 SNTAGT. The CDR3 is 14 residues long. The CDR3 protein is CASSVLAGGNEQFF. The CDR3 DNA, read in part, is TGTGCCAGCAGCGTGCTAGCGGGAGGAAATGAG.

For this clone: The CDR3 end falls 3 residues outside the read, so it is completed with the germline J gene. The chain couples TRBV3-1 (or the pseudogene TRBV3-2) to TRBJ1-2; 8 positions agree with TRBD1. Germline V lookup: CDR1 LGHDT, CDR2 YNNKEL (reference sequence). The CDR3 sequence is 13 residues long. The CDR3: CASSNGQGDGYTF. Incomplete CDR3 DNA: TGTGCCAGCAGCAATGGACAGGGCGACGGC.

Regarding this clone: Read coverage stops 3 residues before the CDR3 terminus; the germline J gene supplies the remainder. This rearrangement joins TRBV30 to TRBJ2-3; D possibly corresponds to TRBD2 (6 bases). Germline V gene data show CDR1 as GTSNPN and CDR2 as SVGIG (reference sequence). Trimming shortened V by 3 bases and J by 0 bases, and 19 bases separated the two germline ends. This CDR3 comprises 17 residues. The CDR3 reads CAWSHSGTHLSTDTQYF. CDR3 bases read: TGTGCCTGGAGCCATAGCGGAACCCATCTTAGCACAGATACG.

Comment on this clone: The missing CDR3 end, 3 residues past where the read stops, is filled in from the germline J gene. The V gene is TRBV12-3 or TRBV12-4, the J gene TRBJ2-1; a weak D match, TRBD2 (5 bases). The ends were cut back, 5 bases at V and 8 bases at J, with 16 bases in the middle. The CDR3 extends over 14 amino acids. The covered CDR3 bases are TGTGCCAGCAGTCAGCGGACTGGGTCGGATGAG. Amino acids: CASSQRTGSDE. The complete CDR3 protein is CASSQRTGSDEQFF.

On this clone: The read is 3 residues too short to cover the CDR3 end, so that end is filled in from the germline J gene. The chain recombines TRBV7-9 with TRBJ2-1; no clear D gene. The ends were cut back, 2 bases at V and 6 bases at J, with 2 bases in the middle. Germline CDR1 is SEHNR and CDR2 is FQNEAQ (reference sequence). There are 11 residues in the CDR3. The CDR3 loop is CASSLLNEQFF. CDR3 DNA (partial): TGTGCCAGCAGCTTACTCAATGAG. Filled out from reference TRBV7-9 and TRBJ2-1, the complete variable domain reads DTGVSQNPRHKITKRGQNVTFRCDPISEHNRLYWYRQTLGQGPEFLTYFQNEAQLEKSRLLSDRFSAERPKGSFSTLEIQRTEQGDSAMYLCASSLLNEQFFGPGTRLTVL.

A word on this clone: The read falls 3 residues short of the CDR3 end, and the missing part is taken from the germline J gene. The chain recombines TRBV30 with TRBJ1-4; D possibly corresponds to TRBD1 (6 bases). Trimming removed 5 bases from V and 5 bases from J, with 12 bases in between. This CDR3 has 13 residues. Germline values: CDR1 GTSNPN, CDR2 SVGIG (reference sequence). Incomplete CDR3 DNA: TGTGCCTGGCGGGGACACCCGAATGAAAAA. Translated: CAWRGHPNEK. The full CDR3 sequence reads CAWRGHPNEKLFF.

Concerning this clone: Read sequence stops 3 residues before the CDR3 end, and the germline J gene provides the missing end. The rearrangement joins TRBV2 to TRBJ2-3; 16 nucleotides line up with TRBD2. Germline V gives CDR1 SNHLY, CDR2 FYNNEI. Trimming at V came to 7 bases and at J to 8 bases, leaving 9 bases not matched to a gene. This CDR3 has 16 residues. CDR3 DNA (partial): TGTGCCAGCACTCTGGGACTAGCGGGAGGGCCAGGTACG. It translates to CASTLGLAGGPGT. The CDR3 as a whole reads CASTLGLAGGPGTQYF. Full variable domain (outside the CDR3, taken from reference TRBV2 and TRBJ2-3): EPEVTQTPSHQVTQMGQEVILRCVPISNHLYFYWYRQILGQKVEFLVSFYNNEISEKSEIFDDQFSVERPDGSNFTLKIRSTKLEDSAMYFCASTLGLAGGPGTQYFGPGTRLTVL.

As concerns this clone: The read comes to an end 3 residues before the CDR3 does, leaving the germline J gene to fill in the end. V usage is TRBV18 and J usage is TRBJ1-2; D perhaps matches TRBD1 (5 bases). The CDR3 extends over 14 amino acids. CDR1 is KGHSH and CDR2 is LQKENI in the germline V gene. The sequenced CDR3 bases are TGTGCCAGCTCCGGGACTAGCGGGAGGCTAGAC. Amino acids: CASSGTSGRLD. The CDR3 reads in full as CASSGTSGRLDYTF.

CDR3 sequence: CASSDSDRVANSPLHF. CDR3 DNA, as far as it was read: TGTGCCAGCAGTGATTCCGACAGGGTCGCGAATTCACCC. The gene calls are TRBV6-1 and TRBJ1-6; 7 positions agree with TRBD1. The read ends 3 residues before the CDR3 terminus; that terminus is restored from the germline J gene. CDR3 length equals 16 residues. With 3 bases clipped from V and 7 bases from J, the junction kept 9 bases outside the gene matches. Germline lookup yields CDR1 MNHNS and CDR2 SASEGT.

A note on this clone: The read terminates 3 residues before the CDR3 end, so the remaining end is supplied by the germline J gene. V usage is TRBV29-1 and J usage is TRBJ2-5, with 11 bases that match TRBD1. The CDR3 runs to 13 residues. Germline V gives CDR1 SQVTM, CDR2 ANQGSEA. J was trimmed by 5 bases and V by 4 bases; bases with no gene match: 3. CDR3 DNA, as far as it was read: TGCAGCGTTGGGGGACAGGGGGTTGAGACC. Its protein is CSVGGQGVET. The CDR3 as a whole reads CSVGGQGVETQYF.

On this clone itself: Coverage ceases 3 residues before the CDR3 finishes, and the germline J gene fills in the end. The V gene is TRBV5-1, the J gene TRBJ2-5; the match to TRBD2 covers 7 bases. The V gene end was trimmed by 4 bases and the J gene end by 5 bases; junction bases not matched to a gene: 8. Germline V gene sequence: CDR1 SGHRS, CDR2 YFSETQ. The length of the CDR3 is 14 residues. The chain's CDR3 is CASSRIAGGETQYF. Incomplete CDR3 DNA: TGCGCCAGCAGCCGGATAGCGGGCGGGGAGACC.

As concerns this clone: The read ends 3 residues before the CDR3 terminus; that terminus is restored from the germline J gene. The chain has TRBV30 and TRBJ2-2; 10 bases are a match to TRBD2. The CDR3 sequence is 16 residues long. CDR1 is GTSNPN, CDR2 SVGIG, per germline (reference sequence). V lost 3 bases to trimming and J lost 1 base; unmatched junction nucleotides: 5. The CDR3: CAWSPPSGGNTGELFF. The part of the CDR3 DNA that was read is TGTGCCTGGAGCCCACCTAGCGGGGGGAACACCGGGGAG.

A word on this clone: The read falls 3 residues short of the CDR3 end, and the missing part is taken from the germline J gene. The gene calls are TRBV5-1 and TRBJ2-1; 9 bases match TRBD1. V trimming: 7 bases; J trimming: 6 bases; junction bases outside the gene matches: 11. Germline V lookup: CDR1 SGHRS, CDR2 YFSETQ. The CDR3 extends over 15 amino acids. CDR3 loop: CASREDRGFRNEQFF. Partial CDR3 DNA: TGCGCCAGCCGGGAGGACAGGGGATTTCGCAATGAG.

For this clone: The missing CDR3 end, 3 residues past where the read stops, is filled in from the germline J gene. The gene calls are TRBV11-2 and TRBJ1-1, with D possibly matching TRBD1 (5 bases). Germline V gene lookup returns CDR1 SGHAT and CDR2 FQNNGV. V lost 2 bases, J lost 2 bases, and 12 bases lay in between. The CDR3 has 15 residues. CDR3 DNA, as far as it was read: TGTGCCAGCAGCTTACAGGGCATTTATAACACTGAA. Protein product: CASSLQGIYNTE. The complete CDR3 reads CASSLQGIYNTEAFF.

Turning to this clone: The read ends 3 residues shy of where the CDR3 ends; the end is completed using the germline J gene. The chain couples TRBV2 to TRBJ2-3; 10 bases are shared with TRBD2. There are 15 residues in the CDR3. Germline trimming cut 6 bases from V and 2 bases from J; bases unmatched to any gene: 5. Germline V gene data show CDR1 as SNHLY and CDR2 as FYNNEI. This CDR3 is CASSRTSGVTDTQYF. Partial CDR3 DNA: TGTGCCAGCAGCCGGACTAGCGGAGTCACAGATACG.